This T cell receptor beta chain was found in a study of blood T cells in healthy people across ages. Study findings and constraints: The unknown donor CMV status may have confounded expanded clonotype changes.

A note on this clonotype: Its target is not known.

The CDR3 sequence is 14 residues long. The V gene lost 6 bases and the J gene lost 2 bases, with 14 bases spanning the gap. Germline V gene data show CDR1 as MNHEY and CDR2 as SVGEGT. All donors came from Russia, were Caucasian and healthy, and spanned ages about 6 to 100. A second PCR, run for about 7 to 11 cycles, used a sample-barcoded 5' primer plus a J-beta primer mix. TCRdb called the 5' RACE reads again in MiXCR, with one record for every CDR3 protein. Among approximately 800,000 distinct CDR3 sequences, 20% to 30% were seen once, and the ten largest hold approximately 4%. These same records also appear under a second study, on T cells of mothers and their children. As that study records: Using the M1S primer, the second PCR added sample barcodes along with 2-4 random nucleotides.

The chain links TRBV6-2 or TRBV6-3 to TRBJ2-7, with a weak D call TRBD1 (6 bases). The sequenced sample was blood. The receptor was isolated from a boy aged 5-17 years in good health. CDR3 nucleotides: TGTGCCAGCAGCCAGATAGACAGGACCTACGAGCAGTACTTC. It yields the protein CASSQIDRTYEQYF.